The clone carrying this TCR beta chain was observed a few times. Its antigen is as yet unknown. This sample was taken from a study of brain T cells in children with intractable seizures. The study, taken as a whole, reports: Only CDR3 sequence similarity suggested viral specificity, without known HCMV serostatus. Known viral epitope-specific CDR3s closely matched each case's top public brain CDR3.

Sequencing was limited to surgery cases with top T cell transcript signatures in brain tissue. Libraries were prepared by immunoSEQ multiplex PCR; TCRdb keeps only in-frame clonotypes and omits some of them. The sample shows 7,500 to 9,500 clones, less than 70% of them seen only once. CDR3 length: 16 amino acids. Trimming cost V 3 bases and J 3 bases; bases outside gene matches: 7. Germline loops: CDR1 SGHNT, CDR2 YYREEE (reference sequence). The genes are TRBV5-4 and TRBJ2-1, with 9 bases aligning to TRBD2. The sequenced sample was resected brain tissue, obtained at surgery. This TCR came from a girl aged 2 to 9 with tuberous sclerosis and intractable seizures. The CDR3 loop reads CASSSHSGGLYNEQFF. CDR3 bases: TGTGCCAGCAGCTCCCATAGCGGGGGCCTCTACAATGAGCAGTTCTTC.